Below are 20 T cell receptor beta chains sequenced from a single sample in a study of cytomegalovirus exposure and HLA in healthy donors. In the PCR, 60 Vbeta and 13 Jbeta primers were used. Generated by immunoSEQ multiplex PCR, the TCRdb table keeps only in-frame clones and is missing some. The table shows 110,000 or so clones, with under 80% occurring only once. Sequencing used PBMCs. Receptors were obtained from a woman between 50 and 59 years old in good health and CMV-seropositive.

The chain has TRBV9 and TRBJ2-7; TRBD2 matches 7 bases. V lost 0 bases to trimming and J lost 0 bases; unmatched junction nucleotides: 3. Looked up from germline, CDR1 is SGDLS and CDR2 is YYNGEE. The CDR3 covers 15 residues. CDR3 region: CASSVGLAGSYEQYF. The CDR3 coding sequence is TGTGCCAGCAGCGTAGGACTAGCAGGCTCCTACGAGCAGTACTTC.

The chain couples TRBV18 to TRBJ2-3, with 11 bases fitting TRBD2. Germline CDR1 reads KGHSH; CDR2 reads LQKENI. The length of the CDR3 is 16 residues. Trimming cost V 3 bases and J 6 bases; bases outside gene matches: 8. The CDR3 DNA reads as TGTGCCAGCTCACCGGTCTCTAGCGGGGGGCGTGATACGCAGTATTTT. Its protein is CASSPVSSGGRDTQYF.

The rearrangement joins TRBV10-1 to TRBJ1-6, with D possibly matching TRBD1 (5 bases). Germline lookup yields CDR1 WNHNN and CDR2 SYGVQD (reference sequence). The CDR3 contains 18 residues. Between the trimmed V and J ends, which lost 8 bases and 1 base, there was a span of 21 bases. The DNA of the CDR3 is TGCGCCAGCCTCTCGGGACTCCTCGGTTGGTCCTATAATTCACCCCTCCACTTT. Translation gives CASLSGLLGWSYNSPLHF.

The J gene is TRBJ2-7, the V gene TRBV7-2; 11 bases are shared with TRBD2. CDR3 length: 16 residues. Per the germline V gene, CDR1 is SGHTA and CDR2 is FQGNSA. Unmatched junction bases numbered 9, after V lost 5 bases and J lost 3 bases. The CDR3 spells CASSPRGLAAVYEQYF. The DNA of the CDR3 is TGTGCCAGCAGCCCCCGGGGACTAGCGGCGGTCTACGAGCAGTACTTC.

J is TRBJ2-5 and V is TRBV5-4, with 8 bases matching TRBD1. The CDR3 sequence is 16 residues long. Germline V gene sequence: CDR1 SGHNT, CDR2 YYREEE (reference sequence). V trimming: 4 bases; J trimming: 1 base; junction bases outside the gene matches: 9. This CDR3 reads CASSREGQAPQETQYF. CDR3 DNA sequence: TGTGCCAGCAGCCGAGAGGGACAGGCCCCCCAAGAGACCCAGTACTTC.

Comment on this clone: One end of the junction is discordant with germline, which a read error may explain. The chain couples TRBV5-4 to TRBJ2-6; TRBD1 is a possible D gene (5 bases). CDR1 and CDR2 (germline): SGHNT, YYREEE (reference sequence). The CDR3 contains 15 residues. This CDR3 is CASSTKTSGANGLTF. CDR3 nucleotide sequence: TGTGCCAGCAGCACCAAGACATCTGGGGCCAACGGCCTGACTTTC.

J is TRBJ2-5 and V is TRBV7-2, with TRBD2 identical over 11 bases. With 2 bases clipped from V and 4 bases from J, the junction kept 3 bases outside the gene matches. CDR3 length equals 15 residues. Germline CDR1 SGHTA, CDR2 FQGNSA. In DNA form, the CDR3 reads TGTGCCAGCAGCTTAACCGGGACTAGCGGAGAGACCCAGTACTTC. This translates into CASSLTGTSGETQYF.

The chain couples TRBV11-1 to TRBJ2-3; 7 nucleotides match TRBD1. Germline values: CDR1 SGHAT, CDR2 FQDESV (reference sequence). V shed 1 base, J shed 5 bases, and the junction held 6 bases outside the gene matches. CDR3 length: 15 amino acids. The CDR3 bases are TGTGCCAGCAGCTTAGAAGGGGGCCGGGGAGATACGCAGTATTTT. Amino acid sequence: CASSLEGGRGDTQYF.

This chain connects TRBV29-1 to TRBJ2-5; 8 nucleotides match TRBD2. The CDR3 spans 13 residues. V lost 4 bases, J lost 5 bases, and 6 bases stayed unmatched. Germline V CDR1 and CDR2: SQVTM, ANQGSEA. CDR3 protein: CSVGGPSGETQYF. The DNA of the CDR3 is TGCAGCGTTGGGGGCCCTAGCGGGGAGACCCAGTACTTC.

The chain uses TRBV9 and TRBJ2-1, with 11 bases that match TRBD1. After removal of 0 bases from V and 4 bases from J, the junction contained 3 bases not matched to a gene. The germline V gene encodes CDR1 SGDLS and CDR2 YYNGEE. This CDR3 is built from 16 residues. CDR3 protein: CASSVEDRGRYNEQFF. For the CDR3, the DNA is TGTGCCAGCAGCGTAGAGGACAGGGGGCGATACAATGAGCAGTTCTTC.

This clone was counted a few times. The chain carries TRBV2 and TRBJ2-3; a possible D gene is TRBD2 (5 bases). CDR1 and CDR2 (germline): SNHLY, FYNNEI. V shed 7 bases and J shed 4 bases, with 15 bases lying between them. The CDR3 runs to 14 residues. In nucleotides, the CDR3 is TGTGCCAGCAATCCGGGGATCGAACCAGATACGCAGTATTTT. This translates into CASNPGIEPDTQYF.

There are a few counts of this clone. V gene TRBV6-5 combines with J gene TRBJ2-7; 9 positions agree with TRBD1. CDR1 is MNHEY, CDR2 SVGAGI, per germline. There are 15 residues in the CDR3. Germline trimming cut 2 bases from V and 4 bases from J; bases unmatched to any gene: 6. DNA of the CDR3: TGTGCCAGCAGTTACGATCGGGACAGGGTGTACGAGCAGTACTTC. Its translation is CASSYDRDRVYEQYF.

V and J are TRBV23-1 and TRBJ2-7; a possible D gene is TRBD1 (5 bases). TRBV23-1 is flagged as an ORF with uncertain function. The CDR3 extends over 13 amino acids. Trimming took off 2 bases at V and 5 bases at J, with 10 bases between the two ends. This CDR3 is CASSQDRGDEQYF. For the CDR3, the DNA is TGCGCCAGCAGTCAAGATAGGGGCGACGAGCAGTACTTC.

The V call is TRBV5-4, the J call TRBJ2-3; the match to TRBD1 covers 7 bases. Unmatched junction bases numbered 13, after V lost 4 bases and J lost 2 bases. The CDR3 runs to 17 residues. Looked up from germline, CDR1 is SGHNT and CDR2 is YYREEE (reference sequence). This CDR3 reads CASSPPTGSDITDTQYF. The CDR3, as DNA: TGTGCCAGCAGCCCCCCGACAGGGTCGGATATCACAGATACGCAGTATTTT.

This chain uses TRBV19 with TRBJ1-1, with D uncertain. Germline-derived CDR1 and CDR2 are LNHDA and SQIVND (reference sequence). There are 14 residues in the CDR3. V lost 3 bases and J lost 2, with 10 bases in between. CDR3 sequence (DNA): TGTGCCAGTAGTATTTCCACAGCTAACACTGAAGCTTTCTTT. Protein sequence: CASSISTANTEAFF.

The CDR3 spells CASSLSVRGTANYGYTF. The CDR3 DNA reads TGTGCCAGCAGTTTATCGGTCAGGGGGACCGCTAACTATGGCTACACCTTC. V is TRBV27 and J is TRBJ1-2, with 7 nucleotides matching TRBD1. V was clipped by 0 bases and J by 0 bases; unmatched bases: 7. Germline V gives CDR1 MNHEY, CDR2 SMNVEV (reference sequence). The CDR3 covers 17 residues.

In DNA, the CDR3 is TGTGCCAGCAGTTACTCGCAAGGGCAGGGGAACTATGGCTACACCTTC. This gives the protein CASSYSQGQGNYGYTF. The rearrangement links TRBV6-5 to TRBJ1-2; a possible D gene is TRBD1 (6 bases). V shed 0 bases and J shed 2 bases, with 13 bases lying between them. This CDR3 spans 16 amino acids. Germline CDR1 is MNHEY and CDR2 is SVGAGI.

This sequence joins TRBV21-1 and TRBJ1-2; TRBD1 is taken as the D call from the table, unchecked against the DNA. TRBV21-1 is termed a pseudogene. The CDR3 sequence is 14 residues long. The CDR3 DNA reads TGTGCCAGCAGCAAACGAGCAGGCTTCTATGGCTACACCTTC. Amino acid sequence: CASSKRAGFYGYTF.

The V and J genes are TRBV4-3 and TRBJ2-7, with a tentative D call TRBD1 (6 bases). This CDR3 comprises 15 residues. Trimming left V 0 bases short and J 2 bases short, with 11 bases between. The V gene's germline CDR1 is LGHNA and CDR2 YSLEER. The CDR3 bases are TGCGCCAGCAGCCAAGAACAGGGAGTTCCCTACGAGCAGTACTTC. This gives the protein CASSQEQGVPYEQYF.

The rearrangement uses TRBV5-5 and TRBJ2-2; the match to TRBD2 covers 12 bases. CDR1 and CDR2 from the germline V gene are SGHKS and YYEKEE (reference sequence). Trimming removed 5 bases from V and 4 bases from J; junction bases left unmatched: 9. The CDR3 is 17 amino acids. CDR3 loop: CASSRSGLAGVTGELFF. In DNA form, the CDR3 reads TGTGCCAGCAGTCGGTCGGGACTAGCGGGTGTCACCGGGGAGCTGTTTTTT. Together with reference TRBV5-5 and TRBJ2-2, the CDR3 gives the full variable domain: DAGVTQSPTHLIKTRGQQVTLRCSPISGHKSVSWYQQVLGQGPQFIFQYYEKEERGRGNFPDRFSARQFPNYSSELNVNALLLGDSALYLCASSRSGLAGVTGELFFGEGSRLTVL.